The following is a T cell receptor beta chain sequence with its context. These data are taken from a study of T cell changes during pregnancy in multiple sclerosis. This CDR3 contains 14 residues. The J segment lost 8 bases and the V segment lost 4 bases, leaving 7 bases of the junction unmatched. In germline, CDR1 is MNHEY, CDR2 SVGAGI. Here immunoSEQ multiplex PCR was the method, and the copy in TCRdb shows in-frame clones only, minus some. Among about 47,000 clones listed, 80% to 95% were seen once. The sample in question was peripheral blood, obtained after pregnancy. The source of this sequence is a female donor with multiple sclerosis, enrolled in a pregnancy study. V usage is TRBV6-5 and J usage is TRBJ1-1; 10 bases fit TRBD1. The CDR3 is CASSSPGQGSEAFF. The CDR3 coding sequence is TGTGCCAGCAGTTCCCCGGGACAGGGGTCAGAAGCTTTCTTT.